This T cell receptor beta chain was identified in a study of T cells in Graves' hyperthyroidism and ophthalmopathy. This clonotype has a count of ten or more. The source material, RNA transcripts, was used to amplify TCR beta CDR3 regions. The HTBI primer set was used in a first-round RT-PCR of the TCR CDR3. TCRdb itself ran the multiplex PCR reads through MiXCR, one entry per CDR3 protein. The data show approximately 640,000 distinct CDR3 sequences, approximately 42% seen once. The CDR3 loop spans 14 amino acids. V gave up 5 bases and J gave up 4 bases, with 17 bases separating them. Germline V gene lookup returns CDR1 SQVTM and CDR2 ANQGSEA.

The sample comprised peripheral blood or thyroid tissue (not recorded which). The TCR comes from an adult man with Graves' disease, either hyperthyroidism or ophthalmopathy (not recorded which). The chain couples TRBV29-1 to TRBJ1-1; D not resolved. This CDR3 is CSVSGRLSGTEAFF. The CDR3 region has the DNA TGCAGCGTTTCTGGCAGGTTGTCAGGCACTGAAGCTTTCTTT. The full variable domain, in which reference TRBV29-1 and TRBJ1-1 provide the parts outside the CDR3, is SAVISQKPSRDICQRGTSLTIQCQVDSQVTMMFWYRQQPGQSLTLIATANQGSEATYESGFVIDKFPISRPNLTFSTLTVSNMSPEDSSIYLCSVSGRLSGTEAFFGQGTRLTVV.